These T cell receptor beta chains were read from a single sample in a study of CD8 T cells in ankylosing spondylitis. TCRdb ran MiXCR on the 5' RACE reads and lists one entry per CDR3 protein. Of 7,500 to 10,000 distinct CDR3 sequences in the sample, 6% were seen once. Material for sequencing was blood, either unsorted or a sorted T cell fraction (not recorded which). The receptors were sampled from a female donor with ankylosing spondylitis or in good health (not recorded which). Each CDR3 is given with its conserved first and last residue. D genes are given only for firm matches. Expanded clones are given a class, and other clones once, few, many or no size at all.

>TRBD2|16|.|TRBV9|TRBJ2-7
TGTGCCAGCAGCGTAGGGGGAGCGGGAGTAGTCTACGAGCAGTACTTC
CASSVGGAGVVYEQYF
>TRBD2|17|many|TRBV9|TRBJ2-3
TGTGCCAGCAGCCCCCAGGGAGGGACTAGCCTCACAGATACGCAGTATTTT
CASSPQGGTSLTDTQYF
>.|13|.|TRBV9|TRBJ1-1
TGTGCCAGCAGCGGCAGCGGGGCCGCTGAAGCTTTCTTT
CASSGSGAAEAFF
>TRBD2|15|many|TRBV9|TRBJ2-7
TGTGCCAGCAGCGTAGGGGCTAGCGGGGTCTACGAGCAGTACTTC
CASSVGASGVYEQYF
>TRBD2|17|.|TRBV9|TRBJ2-3
TGTGCCAGCAGTTTGATCTCGGGACTACCTCCGACAGATACGCAGTATTTT
CASSLISGLPPTDTQYF
>.|16|many|TRBV9|TRBJ2-1
TGTGCCAGCAGCTCGCTACAGGGGGGGAACTACAATGAGCAGTTCTTC
CASSSLQGGNYNEQFF
>TRBD2|16|.|TRBV9|TRBJ2-5
TGTGCCAGCAGCGCCGAGCTAGCGGGAGGGAGAGAGACCCAGTACTTC
CASSAELAGGRETQYF
>.|15|medium-sized|TRBV9|TRBJ2-3
TGTGCCAGCAGCGTGTGGGGGTCCGGCACAGATACGCAGTATTTT
CASSVWGSGTDTQYF
>TRBD1|14|medium-sized|TRBV9|TRBJ2-1
TGTGCCAGCAGCTCTCGGACAGGGGATCTTGAGCAGTTCTTC
CASSSRTGDLEQFF
>.|13|few|TRBV9|TRBJ2-7
TGTGCCAGCAGCGTAGGGCAGAGCTACGAGCAGTACTTC
CASSVGQSYEQYF
>TRBD2|18|many|TRBV9|TRBJ2-1
TGTGCCAGCAGCGTAAGTAGTAAAGCGGGAGGACTCTACAATGAGCAGTTCTTC
CASSVSSKAGGLYNEQFF
>.|13|many|TRBV9|TRBJ1-1
TGTGCCAGCACTCAGGGTACGGCCACTGAAGCTTTCTTT
CASTQGTATEAFF
>TRBD2|16|many|TRBV9|TRBJ2-7
TGTGCCAGCAGCGAGAACCCCTCGGGGGGGCTCAACGAGCAGTACTTC
CASSENPSGGLNEQYF
>.|15|many|TRBV9|TRBJ2-3
TGTGCCAGCAGCGTAGGCGGGTCGGGAGCAGATACGCAGTATTTT
CASSVGGSGADTQYF
>.|16|many|TRBV21-1|TRBJ2-5
TGTGCCAGCAGCAATTTGACAGGGGGCGCCCGGGAGACCCAGTACTTC
CASSNLTGGARETQYF
>TRBD2|17|many|TRBV9|TRBJ2-1
TGTGCCAGCAGCGTAGGAGGAGCGGGAGGCTCCTACAATGAGCAGTTCTTC
CASSVGGAGGSYNEQFF